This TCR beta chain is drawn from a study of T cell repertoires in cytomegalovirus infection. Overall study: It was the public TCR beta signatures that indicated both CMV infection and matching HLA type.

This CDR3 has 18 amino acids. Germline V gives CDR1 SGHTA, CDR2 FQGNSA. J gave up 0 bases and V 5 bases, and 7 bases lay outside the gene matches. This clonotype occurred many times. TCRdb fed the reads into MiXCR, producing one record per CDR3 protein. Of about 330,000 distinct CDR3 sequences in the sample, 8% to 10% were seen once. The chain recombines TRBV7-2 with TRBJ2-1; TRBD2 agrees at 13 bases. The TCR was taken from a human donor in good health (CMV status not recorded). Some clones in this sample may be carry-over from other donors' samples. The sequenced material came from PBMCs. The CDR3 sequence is CASSMGLAGRSSYNEQFF. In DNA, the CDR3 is TGTGCCAGCAGCATGGGACTAGCGGGAAGGAGCTCCTACAATGAGCAGTTCTTC.